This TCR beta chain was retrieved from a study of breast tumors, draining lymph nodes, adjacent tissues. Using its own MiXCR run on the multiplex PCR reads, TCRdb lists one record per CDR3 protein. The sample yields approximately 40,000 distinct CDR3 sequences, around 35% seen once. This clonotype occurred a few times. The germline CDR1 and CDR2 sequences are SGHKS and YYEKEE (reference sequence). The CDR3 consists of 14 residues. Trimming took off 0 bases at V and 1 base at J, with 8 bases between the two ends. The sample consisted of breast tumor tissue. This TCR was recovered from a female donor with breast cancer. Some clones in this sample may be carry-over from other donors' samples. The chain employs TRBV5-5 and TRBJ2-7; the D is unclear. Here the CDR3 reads CASSLGSGSYEQYF. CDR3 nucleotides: TGTGCCAGCAGCTTGGGTTCTGGATCCTACGAGCAGTACTTC.